These T cell receptor beta chains were read from a single sample in a study of T-cell memory formation after mild COVID-19. TCRdb reprocessed the 5' RACE reads with MiXCR, giving one entry per CDR3 protein. The sample holds about 400,000 distinct CDR3 sequences; about a quarter are singletons and the top ten take around 12%. Material: PBMCs or a T cell subset sorted from them (not recorded which). Every receptor here comes from an adult woman who had mild COVID-19 (a few samples of this study predate the infection). Cell type and time point are not known. Each CDR3 is given with its conserved first and last residue. The D gene is left open where the match is weak. Only some rows state a clone size, as once, few, many or a class for expanded clones.

CDR3aa	CDR3nt	j_gene	v_gene	len	d_gene	abundance
CASSSPSSEKLFF	TGTGCCAGCAGCTCCCCTTCTAGTGAAAAACTGTTTTTT	TRBJ1-4	TRBV5-5	13	NA	once
CAWKGLALQSSYNEQFF	TGTGCCTGGAAGGGACTAGCTCTGCAGAGCTCCTACAATGAGCAGTTCTTC	TRBJ2-1	TRBV30	17	TRBD2	few
CASTQTGAETEAFF	TGTGCCAGCACCCAGACGGGGGCTGAAACTGAAGCTTTCTTT	TRBJ1-1	TRBV12-3/TRBV12-4	14	NA	NA
CASSQEGGDTQYF	TGTGCCAGCAGCCAAGAGGGGGGAGATACGCAGTATTTT	TRBJ2-3	TRBV3-1	13	NA	few
CASSSFDSSYEQYF	TGTGCCAGCAGCTCCTTTGACAGCTCCTACGAGCAGTACTTC	TRBJ2-7	TRBV11-3	14	NA	few
CASRPSTGRETQYF	TGTGCCAGCAGACCTTCGACAGGGCGAGAGACCCAGTACTTC	TRBJ2-5	TRBV12-3/TRBV12-4	14	TRBD1	few
CASSYDERSETQYF	TGTGCCAGCAGTTACGATGAGCGTTCAGAGACCCAGTACTTC	TRBJ2-5	TRBV6-5	14	NA	few
CASSLGYGGLLDEQYF	TGCGCCAGCAGCTTAGGGTACGGGGGGCTCCTGGACGAGCAGTACTTC	TRBJ2-7	TRBV5-1	16	NA	few
CSARGGSRGEQYF	TGCAGCGCTCGCGGGGGGAGCCGAGGCGAGCAGTACTTC	TRBJ2-7	TRBV29-1	13	TRBD2	NA
CASSPGGSTYEQYF	TGTGCCAGCAGCCCTGGCGGGTCAACCTACGAGCAGTACTTC	TRBJ2-7	TRBV5-6	14	NA	NA
CASSLRGFGGELFF	TGTGCCAGCAGTTTAAGGGGATTCGGCGGGGAGCTGTTTTTT	TRBJ2-2	TRBV27	14	NA	NA
CASSFRQSNQPQHF	TGTGCCAGCAGTTTCCGACAAAGCAATCAGCCCCAGCATTTT	TRBJ1-5	TRBV27	14	NA	NA
CASSRSLTSNYEQYF	TGTGCCAGCAGTCGAAGTCTCACAAGTAACTACGAGCAGTACTTC	TRBJ2-7	TRBV6-5	15	NA	few
CSAEHRNYGYTF	TGCAGTGCAGAACACCGGAACTATGGCTACACCTTC	TRBJ1-2	TRBV20-1	12	NA	few
CSVEEGAGPRVMNTEAFF	TGCAGCGTTGAAGAAGGGGCAGGGCCCAGGGTTATGAACACTGAAGCTTTCTTT	TRBJ1-1	TRBV29-1	18	NA	few
CASTGGLALTYEQYF	TGTGCCAGCACTGGGGGACTAGCGCTTACCTACGAGCAGTACTTC	TRBJ2-7	TRBV2	15	TRBD2	once
CATSHKLGTSGHNEQFF	TGTGCCACCAGTCACAAACTGGGGACTAGCGGGCACAATGAGCAGTTCTTC	TRBJ2-1	TRBV24-1	17	TRBD2	few
CASSGGSGANVLTF	TGCGCCAGCAGTGGAGGCTCTGGGGCCAACGTCCTGACTTTC	TRBJ2-6	TRBV5-1	14	NA	many
CASSLGRVQDTQYF	TGCGCCAGCAGCCTTGGACGGGTCCAGGATACGCAGTATTTT	TRBJ2-3	TRBV5-1	14	NA	NA
CASSAGQGHEQYF	TGTGCCAGCAGCGCCGGACAGGGGCACGAGCAGTACTTC	TRBJ2-7	TRBV9	13	TRBD1	NA
CASSPPETWLRYPPDTQYF	TGTGCCAGCAGCCCACCCGAGACGTGGCTCCGGTACCCGCCAGATACGCAGTATTTT	TRBJ2-3	TRBV7-9	19	NA	NA
CASSQDPGLASSTDTQYF	TGCGCCAGCAGCCAAGATCCGGGACTAGCGAGCAGCACAGATACGCAGTATTTT	TRBJ2-3	TRBV4-1	18	TRBD2	NA
CSARDWGSANQPQHF	TGCAGTGCTAGAGATTGGGGGTCCGCCAATCAGCCCCAGCATTTT	TRBJ1-5	TRBV20-1	15	NA	NA
CASNTGHTEAFF	TGTGCCAGCAACACAGGGCACACTGAAGCTTTCTTT	TRBJ1-1	TRBV7-9	12	NA	few
CSVSIAGTSTDTQYF	TGCAGCGTTAGTATAGCGGGAACGAGCACAGATACGCAGTATTTT	TRBJ2-3	TRBV29-1	15	TRBD2	few
CSARDRVGTDTQYF	TGCAGTGCTAGGGACAGGGTAGGGACAGATACGCAGTATTTT	TRBJ2-3	TRBV20-1	14	TRBD1	NA
CASSPLPGTSGRGYNEQFF	TGTGCCAGCAGTCCTCTCCCCGGGACTAGCGGGAGGGGTTACAATGAGCAGTTCTTC	TRBJ2-1	TRBV27	19	TRBD2	NA
CASSLRDGTGALAKNIQYF	TGTGCCAGCAGCTTACGGGATGGAACGGGAGCGTTAGCCAAAAACATTCAGTACTTC	TRBJ2-4	TRBV7-2	19	NA	many
CASSEGTGNQPQHF	TGCGCCAGCAGTGAGGGTACAGGCAATCAGCCCCAGCATTTT	TRBJ1-5	TRBV10-2	14	NA	many
CASSLAGGAGGLYEQYF	TGCGCCAGCAGCTTGGCCGGAGGGGCGGGAGGGCTCTACGAGCAGTACTTC	TRBJ2-7	TRBV5-1	17	TRBD2	NA
CSARARDRSSYEQYF	TGCAGTGCTAGAGCCCGGGACAGGAGCTCCTACGAGCAGTACTTC	TRBJ2-7	TRBV20-1	15	TRBD1	NA
CASSPRGGRSEAFF	TGTGCCAGCAGCCCGCGCGGGGGCAGGTCTGAAGCTTTCTTT	TRBJ1-1	TRBV7-9	14	NA	few
CAWSVGRAVGELFF	TGTGCCTGGAGTGTCGGGAGGGCCGTTGGGGAGCTGTTTTTT	TRBJ2-2	TRBV30	14	TRBD2	NA
CASSLNDNEQFF	TGTGCCAGCAGCTTGAATGACAATGAGCAGTTCTTC	TRBJ2-1	TRBV11-3	12	NA	few
CASRAGSSYEQYF	TGCGCCAGCAGAGCGGGGAGCTCCTACGAGCAGTACTTC	TRBJ2-7	TRBV5-1	13	TRBD2	NA
CASSLVNLVGTDTQYF	TGTGCCAGCAGCTTGGTCAATCTGGTGGGCACAGATACGCAGTATTTT	TRBJ2-3	TRBV5-5	16	NA	many
CASNSREGSEQFF	TGTGCCAGCAACTCGCGGGAGGGCAGTGAGCAGTTCTTC	TRBJ2-1	TRBV12-3/TRBV12-4	13	TRBD2	NA
CASSPLPTGNTEAFF	TGTGCCAGCTCACCACTGCCTACAGGGAACACTGAAGCTTTCTTT	TRBJ1-1	TRBV18	15	NA	NA
CASRSTGVPGELFF	TGTGCCAGCAGGTCGACAGGGGTCCCCGGGGAGCTGTTTTTT	TRBJ2-2	TRBV6-2/TRBV6-3	14	TRBD1	once
CASSLASGTGANVLTF	TGTGCCAGCAGCTTAGCGAGCGGGACTGGGGCCAACGTCCTGACTTTC	TRBJ2-6	TRBV7-2	16	TRBD2	few
CASNIQGTNYGYTF	TGTGCCAGCAACATTCAGGGGACGAACTATGGCTACACCTTC	TRBJ1-2	TRBV7-2	14	NA	NA
CASSRTGSDYNEQFF	TGCGCCAGCAGCCGGACAGGGAGCGACTACAATGAGCAGTTCTTC	TRBJ2-1	TRBV4-1	15	TRBD1	few
CASSPGFEAFF	TGTGCCAGCAGCCCGGGTTTTGAAGCTTTCTTT	TRBJ1-1	TRBV12-3/TRBV12-4	11	NA	few
CATSDFRGSYNEQFF	TGTGCCACCAGTGATTTTCGGGGCTCCTACAATGAGCAGTTCTTC	TRBJ2-1	TRBV24-1	15	NA	few
CATSVGYGYTF	TGTGCCACCAGTGTTGGCTATGGCTACACCTTC	TRBJ1-2	TRBV24-1	11	NA	NA
CATSQDTDTQYF	TGTGCCACCTCACAGGACACAGATACGCAGTATTTT	TRBJ2-3	TRBV19	12	NA	few
CASARGSGANVLTF	TGTGCCAGCGCGCGAGGCTCTGGGGCCAACGTCCTGACTTTC	TRBJ2-6	TRBV6-2/TRBV6-3	14	NA	NA
CASSPPRASAKSTGELFF	TGTGCCAGCAGCCCTCCCAGAGCAAGCGCTAAGAGCACCGGGGAGCTGTTTTTT	TRBJ2-2	TRBV3-1	18	NA	NA
CASRGGQAEQFF	TGTGCCAGCAGGGGGGGGCAGGCTGAGCAGTTCTTC	TRBJ2-1	TRBV5-6	12	NA	NA
CATSDQKITTGSLFYNEQFF	TGTGCCACCAGTGACCAAAAGATTACGACGGGATCTTTATTCTACAATGAGCAGTTCTTC	TRBJ2-1	TRBV24-1	20	NA	many
CATSRPYPWNTIYF	TGTGCCACCAGCAGACCTTACCCCTGGAACACCATATATTTT	TRBJ1-3	TRBV15	14	NA	few
CSVSVEDGGYGYTF	TGCAGCGTTTCAGTTGAGGACGGGGGGTATGGCTACACCTTC	TRBJ1-2	TRBV29-1	14	NA	NA
CATSDWTVPGELFF	TGTGCCACCAGTGATTGGACAGTCCCCGGGGAGCTGTTTTTT	TRBJ2-2	TRBV24-1	14	NA	NA
CASSYSERGPGEAFF	TGTGCCAGCAGTTACTCGGAGAGGGGGCCGGGTGAAGCTTTCTTT	TRBJ1-1	TRBV6-5	15	TRBD1	NA
CASSFLSDTQYF	TGTGCCAGCAGCTTCCTCTCCGATACGCAGTATTTT	TRBJ2-3	TRBV9	12	NA	many
CASSPSGMNTGELSF	TGTGCCAGCAGCCCTAGCGGAATGAACACCGGGGAGCTGTCTTTT	TRBJ2-2	TRBV2	15	TRBD2	NA
CASSFSGTSVTDTQYF	TGTGCCAGCAGTTTCTCCGGGACTAGCGTCACAGATACGCAGTATTTT	TRBJ2-3	TRBV12-3/TRBV12-4	16	TRBD2	few